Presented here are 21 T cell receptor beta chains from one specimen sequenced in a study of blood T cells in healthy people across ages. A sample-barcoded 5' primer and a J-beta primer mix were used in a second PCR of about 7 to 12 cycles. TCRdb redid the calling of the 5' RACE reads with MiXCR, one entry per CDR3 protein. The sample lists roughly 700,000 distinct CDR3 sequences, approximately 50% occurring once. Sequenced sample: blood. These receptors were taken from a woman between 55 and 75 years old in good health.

The CDR3 loop reads CASSYSTSSSGANVLTF. Here the CDR3 DNA reads TGTGCCAGCAGTTACTCGACATCTAGCTCTGGGGCCAACGTCCTGACTTTC. The chain links TRBV6-6 to TRBJ2-6; D uncertain. Germline V CDR1 and CDR2: MNHNY, SVGAGI (reference sequence). V lost 0 bases to trimming and J lost 0 bases, with 9 bases between them. The CDR3 is 17 residues long.

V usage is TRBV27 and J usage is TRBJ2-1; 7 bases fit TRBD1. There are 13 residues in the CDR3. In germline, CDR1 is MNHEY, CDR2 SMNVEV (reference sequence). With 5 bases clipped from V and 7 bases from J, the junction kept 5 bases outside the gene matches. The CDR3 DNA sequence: TGTGCCAGCAGTACGCAACAGGGGAATGAGCAGTTCTTC. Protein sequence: CASSTQQGNEQFF.

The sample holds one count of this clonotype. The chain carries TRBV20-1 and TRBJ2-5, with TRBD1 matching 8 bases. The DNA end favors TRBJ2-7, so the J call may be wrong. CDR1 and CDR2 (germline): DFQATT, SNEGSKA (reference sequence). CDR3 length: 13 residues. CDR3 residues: CSAGAGGRYEQYF. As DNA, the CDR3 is TGCAGTGCAGGGGCAGGGGGCCGGTACGAGCAGTACTTC.

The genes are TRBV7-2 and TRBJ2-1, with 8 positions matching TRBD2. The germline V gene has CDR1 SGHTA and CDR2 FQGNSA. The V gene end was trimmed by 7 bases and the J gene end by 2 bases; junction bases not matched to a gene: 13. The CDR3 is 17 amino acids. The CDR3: CASTSRTSRRTYNEQFF. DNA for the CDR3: TGTGCCAGCACCTCCCGGACTAGCAGGAGAACCTACAATGAGCAGTTCTTC.

This chain's CDR3 is CASSFLLGLANTGELFF. The CDR3 nucleotides are TGTGCCAGCAGTTTTCTTTTGGGACTAGCTAACACCGGGGAGCTGTTTTTT. The chain employs TRBV28 and TRBJ2-2; TRBD2 agrees at 9 bases. Germline assignment: CDR1 MDHEN and CDR2 SYDVKM. J gave up 2 bases and V 3 bases, and 7 bases lay outside the gene matches. This CDR3 contains 17 residues.

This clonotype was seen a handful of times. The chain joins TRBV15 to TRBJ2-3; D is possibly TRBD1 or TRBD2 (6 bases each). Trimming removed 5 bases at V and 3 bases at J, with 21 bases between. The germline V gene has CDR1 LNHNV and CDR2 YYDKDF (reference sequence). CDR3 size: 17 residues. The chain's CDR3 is CATSADRHREVTDTQYF. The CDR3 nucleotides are TGTGCCACCAGCGCCGACCGGCACAGGGAGGTTACAGATACGCAGTATTTT.

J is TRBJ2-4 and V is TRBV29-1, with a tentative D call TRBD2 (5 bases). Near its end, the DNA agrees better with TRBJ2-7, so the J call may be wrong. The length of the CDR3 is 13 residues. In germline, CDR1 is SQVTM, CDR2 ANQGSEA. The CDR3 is CSVESGSTDEQYF. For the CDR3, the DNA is TGCAGCGTTGAGAGCGGATCAACCGACGAGCAGTACTTC.

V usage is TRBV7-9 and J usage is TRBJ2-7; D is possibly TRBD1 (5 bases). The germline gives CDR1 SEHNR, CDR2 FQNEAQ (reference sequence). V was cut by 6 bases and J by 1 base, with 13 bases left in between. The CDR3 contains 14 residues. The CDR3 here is CASSSRQKSYEQYF. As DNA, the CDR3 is TGTGCCAGCAGTTCCCGACAGAAATCCTACGAGCAGTACTTC.

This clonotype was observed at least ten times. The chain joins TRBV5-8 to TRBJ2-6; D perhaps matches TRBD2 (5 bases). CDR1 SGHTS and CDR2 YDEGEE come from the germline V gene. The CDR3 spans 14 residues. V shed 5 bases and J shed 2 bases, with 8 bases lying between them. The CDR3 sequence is CASRPRAGANVLTF. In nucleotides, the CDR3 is TGTGCCAGCAGGCCGAGGGCTGGGGCCAACGTCCTGACTTTC. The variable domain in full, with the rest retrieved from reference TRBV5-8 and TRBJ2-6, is EAGVTQSPTHLIKTRGQQATLRCSPISGHTSVYWYQQALGLGLQFLLWYDEGEERNRGNFPPRFSGRQFPNYSSELNVNALELEDSALYLCASRPRAGANVLTFGAGSRLTVL.

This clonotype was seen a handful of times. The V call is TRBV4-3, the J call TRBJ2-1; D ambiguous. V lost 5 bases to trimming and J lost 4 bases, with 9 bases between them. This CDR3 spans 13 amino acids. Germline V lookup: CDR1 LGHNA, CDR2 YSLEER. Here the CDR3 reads CASSYGLYNEQFF. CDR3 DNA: TGCGCCAGCAGCTATGGCCTATACAATGAGCAGTTCTTC.

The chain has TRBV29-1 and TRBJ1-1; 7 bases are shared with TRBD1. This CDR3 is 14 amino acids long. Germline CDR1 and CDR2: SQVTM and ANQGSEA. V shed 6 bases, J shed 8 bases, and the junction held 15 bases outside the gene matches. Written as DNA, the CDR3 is TGCAGCGTAGGGAAAAGGGGGACAGCAAGGGAAGCTTTCTTT. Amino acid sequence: CSVGKRGTAREAFF.

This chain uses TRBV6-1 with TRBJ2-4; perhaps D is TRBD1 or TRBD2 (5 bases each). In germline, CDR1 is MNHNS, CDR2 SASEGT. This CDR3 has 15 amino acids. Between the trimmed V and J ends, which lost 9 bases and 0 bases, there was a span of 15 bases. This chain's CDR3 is CASSDSSLAKNIQYF. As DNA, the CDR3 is TGTGCCAGTAGCGACAGCTCCCTAGCCAAAAACATTCAGTACTTC.

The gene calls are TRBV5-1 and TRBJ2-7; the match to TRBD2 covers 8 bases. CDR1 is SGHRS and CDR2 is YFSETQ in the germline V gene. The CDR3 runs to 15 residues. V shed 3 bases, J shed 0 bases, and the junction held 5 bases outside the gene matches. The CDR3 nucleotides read TGCGCCAGCAGCTCTCGGACTAGCAGCTCCTACGAGCAGTACTTC. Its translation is CASSSRTSSSYEQYF.

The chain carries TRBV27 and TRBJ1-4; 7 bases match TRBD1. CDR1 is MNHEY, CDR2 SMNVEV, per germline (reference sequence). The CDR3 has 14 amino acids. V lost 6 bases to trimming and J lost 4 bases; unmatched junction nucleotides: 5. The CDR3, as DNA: TGTGCCAGCAGGCGACAGGGCGGTAATGAAAAACTGTTTTTT. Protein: CASRRQGGNEKLFF.

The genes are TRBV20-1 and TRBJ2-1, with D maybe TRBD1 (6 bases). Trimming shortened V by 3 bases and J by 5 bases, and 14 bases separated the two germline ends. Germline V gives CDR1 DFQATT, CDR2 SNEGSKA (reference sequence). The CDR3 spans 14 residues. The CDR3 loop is CSASGTLTDNEQFF. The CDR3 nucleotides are TGCAGTGCTAGTGGGACACTGACTGACAATGAGCAGTTCTTC.

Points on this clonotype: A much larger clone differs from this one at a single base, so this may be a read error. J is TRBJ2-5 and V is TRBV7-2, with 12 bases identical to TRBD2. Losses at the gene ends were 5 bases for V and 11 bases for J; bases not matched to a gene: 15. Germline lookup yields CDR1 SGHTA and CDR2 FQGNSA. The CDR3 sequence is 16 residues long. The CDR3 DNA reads TGTGCCAGCAGCCCTAAGCCTAGCGGGAGGGCTTCTGAGCAGTACTTC. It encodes CASSPKPSGRASEQYF.

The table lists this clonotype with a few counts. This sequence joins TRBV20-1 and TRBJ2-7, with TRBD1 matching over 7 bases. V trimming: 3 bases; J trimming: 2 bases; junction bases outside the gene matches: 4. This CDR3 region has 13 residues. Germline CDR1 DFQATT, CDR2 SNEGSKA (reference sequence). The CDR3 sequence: CSARDRMAYEQYF. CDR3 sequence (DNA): TGCAGTGCTAGGGACAGGATGGCCTACGAGCAGTACTTC.

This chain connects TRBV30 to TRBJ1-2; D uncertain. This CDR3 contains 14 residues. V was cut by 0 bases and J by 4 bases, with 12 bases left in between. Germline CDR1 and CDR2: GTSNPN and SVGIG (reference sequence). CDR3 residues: CAWSVNSLSYGYTF. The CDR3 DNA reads TGTGCCTGGAGTGTGAACAGTTTATCCTATGGCTACACCTTC.

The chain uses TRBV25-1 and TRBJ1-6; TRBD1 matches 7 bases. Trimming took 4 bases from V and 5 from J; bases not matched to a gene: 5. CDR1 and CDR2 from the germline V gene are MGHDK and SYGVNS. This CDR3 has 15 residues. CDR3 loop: CASSAYRGDNSPLHF. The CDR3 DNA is TGTGCCAGCAGTGCCTACAGGGGAGATAATTCACCCCTCCACTTT.

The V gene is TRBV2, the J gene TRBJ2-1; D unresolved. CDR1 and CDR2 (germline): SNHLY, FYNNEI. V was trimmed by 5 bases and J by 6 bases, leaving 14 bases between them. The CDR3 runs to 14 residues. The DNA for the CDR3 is TGTGCCAGCAGTCCGTCGCACGTGACCAATGAGCAGTTCTTC. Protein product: CASSPSHVTNEQFF. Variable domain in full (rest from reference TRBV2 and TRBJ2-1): EPEVTQTPSHQVTQMGQEVILRCVPISNHLYFYWYRQILGQKVEFLVSFYNNEISEKSEIFDDQFSVERPDGSNFTLKIRSTKLEDSAMYFCASSPSHVTNEQFFGPGTRLTVL.

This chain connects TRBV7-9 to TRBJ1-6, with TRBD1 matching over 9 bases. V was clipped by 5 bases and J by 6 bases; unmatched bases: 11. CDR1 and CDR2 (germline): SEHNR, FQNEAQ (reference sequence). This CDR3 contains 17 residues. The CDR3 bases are TGTGCCAGCAGCAAAGGGGGACAGGGCCTCCGTAATTCACCCCTCCACTTT. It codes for CASSKGGQGLRNSPLHF.